This T cell receptor beta chain was documented in a study of T cells in Graves' hyperthyroidism and ophthalmopathy. In its sample, this clonotype was seen many times. Germline V gene data show CDR1 as SGHTA and CDR2 as FQGTGA. This CDR3 is built from 17 residues. The V end lost 2 bases, the J end lost 8 bases, and 24 bases lay between the germline ends. Lactation, pregnancy, other autoimmune disease or uncontrolled infection excluded patients. RNA transcripts gave rise to amplified TCR beta CDR3 regions. In the first-round RT-PCR of the TCR CDR3, the HTBI primer set was used. TCRdb analysed the multiplex PCR reads with MiXCR anew, one entry per CDR3 protein. This sample has roughly 170,000 distinct CDR3 sequences; approximately 17% occur once, and the top ten carry roughly 30%.

V usage is TRBV7-3 and J usage is TRBJ1-2; D is possibly TRBD1 (5 bases). This sequence originates from a woman between 50 and 59 years old with Graves' hyperthyroidism. Material: blood. CDR3 nucleotides: TGTGCCAGCAGCTTAGGACCCACAGGAGACAGAGGAAAAGGCTACACCTTC. It translates to CASSLGPTGDRGKGYTF.